The entry below gives a single T cell receptor (beta chain) sequence along with its context. The antigen is undetermined. These data belong to a study of vaccination and CD4 T cells after COVID-19. The CDR3 loop spans 15 amino acids. CDR1 is MNHNS and CDR2 is SASEGT in the germline V gene. The V end was cut by 8 bases, the J end by 2 bases, with 17 bases between. Treatment in this sample: approximately 9-day PBMC culture with coronavirus spike peptide pools or control peptides (ViraFEST assay). Fresh IL-2 medium replaced half the culture medium on days 3 and 7. Cultured CD4+ T cell DNA underwent sequencing with the Oncomine TCR Beta short-read assay. TCRdb ran MiXCR on the PCR reads and lists one entry per CDR3 protein. The table lists thousands of distinct CDR3 sequences, 75% to 85% of them singletons. Study observations and caveats: Early post-infection timepoints were missing, and relatively few convalescent patients were studied.

V gene TRBV6-1 combines with J gene TRBJ2-3, with D tentatively TRBD1 (7 bases). The receptor's source is a human donor who had recovered from COVID-19. Sequenced material: CD4+ T cells from blood, cultured in vitro. The CDR3 is CASSSGGTATDTQYF. The CDR3 DNA sequence: TGTGCCAGCTCTTCTGGGGGGACAGCCACAGATACGCAGTATTTT.